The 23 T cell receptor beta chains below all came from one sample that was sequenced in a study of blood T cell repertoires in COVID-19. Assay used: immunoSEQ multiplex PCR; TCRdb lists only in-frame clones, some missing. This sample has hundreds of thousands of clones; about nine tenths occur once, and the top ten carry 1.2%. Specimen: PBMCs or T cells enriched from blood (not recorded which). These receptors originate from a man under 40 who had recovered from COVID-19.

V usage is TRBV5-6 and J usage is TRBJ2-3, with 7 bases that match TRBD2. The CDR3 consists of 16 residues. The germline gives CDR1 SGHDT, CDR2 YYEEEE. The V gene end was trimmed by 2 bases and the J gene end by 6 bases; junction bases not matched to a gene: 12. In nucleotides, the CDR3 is TGTGCCAGCAGCTTATCCCCCGGCCAGCGGGACGATACGCAGTATTTT. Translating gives CASSLSPGQRDDTQYF.

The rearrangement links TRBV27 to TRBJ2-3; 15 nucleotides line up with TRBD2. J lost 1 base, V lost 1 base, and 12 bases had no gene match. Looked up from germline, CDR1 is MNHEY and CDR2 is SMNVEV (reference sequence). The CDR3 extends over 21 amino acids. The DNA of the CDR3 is TGTGCCAGCAGTTTATTCGGCGGGACTAGCGGGGGGTCCCTCGGCACAGATACGCAGTATTTT. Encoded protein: CASSLFGGTSGGSLGTDTQYF.

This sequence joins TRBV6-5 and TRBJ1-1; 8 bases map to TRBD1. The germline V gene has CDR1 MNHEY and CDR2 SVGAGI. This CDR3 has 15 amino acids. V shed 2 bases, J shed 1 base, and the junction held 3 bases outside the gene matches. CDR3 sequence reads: CASSYRTGWNTEAFF. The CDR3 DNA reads TGTGCCAGCAGTTACCGGACAGGGTGGAACACTGAAGCTTTCTTT.

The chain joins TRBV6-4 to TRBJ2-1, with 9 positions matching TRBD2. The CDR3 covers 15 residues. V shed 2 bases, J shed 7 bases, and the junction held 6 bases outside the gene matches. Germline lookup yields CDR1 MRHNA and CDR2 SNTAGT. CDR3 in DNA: TGTGCCAGCAGTGACGAGCGGGGGGCGGGTAATGAGCAGTTCTTC. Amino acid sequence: CASSDERGAGNEQFF.

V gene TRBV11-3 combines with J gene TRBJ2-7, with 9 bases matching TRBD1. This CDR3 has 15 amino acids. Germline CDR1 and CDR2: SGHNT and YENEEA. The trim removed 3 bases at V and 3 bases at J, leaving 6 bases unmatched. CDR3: CASSFGTGSNYEQYF. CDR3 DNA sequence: TGTGCCAGCAGCTTCGGGACAGGGTCCAACTACGAGCAGTACTTC.

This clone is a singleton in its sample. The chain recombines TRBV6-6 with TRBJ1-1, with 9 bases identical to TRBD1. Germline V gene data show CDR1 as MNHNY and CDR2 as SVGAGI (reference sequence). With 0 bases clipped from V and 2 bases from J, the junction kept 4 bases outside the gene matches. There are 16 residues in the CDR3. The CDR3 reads CASSYSPGQGNTEAFF. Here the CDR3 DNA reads TGTGCCAGCAGTTACTCGCCGGGACAGGGCAACACTGAAGCTTTCTTT.

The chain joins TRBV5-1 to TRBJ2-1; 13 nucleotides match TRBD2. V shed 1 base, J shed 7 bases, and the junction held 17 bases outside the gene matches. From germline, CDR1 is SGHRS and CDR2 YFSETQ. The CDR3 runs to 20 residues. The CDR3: CASSLSRGDRGLAGWNEQFF. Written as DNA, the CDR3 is TGCGCCAGCAGCTTGAGCCGCGGTGACAGGGGACTAGCGGGATGGAATGAGCAGTTCTTC.

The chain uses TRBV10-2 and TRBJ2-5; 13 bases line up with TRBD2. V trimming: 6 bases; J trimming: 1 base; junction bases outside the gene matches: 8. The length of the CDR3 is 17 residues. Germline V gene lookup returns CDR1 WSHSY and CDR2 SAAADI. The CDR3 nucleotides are TGCGCCAGCAGACTGACAGGGACTAGCGGGGCCCAAGAGACCCAGTACTTC. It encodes CASRLTGTSGAQETQYF.

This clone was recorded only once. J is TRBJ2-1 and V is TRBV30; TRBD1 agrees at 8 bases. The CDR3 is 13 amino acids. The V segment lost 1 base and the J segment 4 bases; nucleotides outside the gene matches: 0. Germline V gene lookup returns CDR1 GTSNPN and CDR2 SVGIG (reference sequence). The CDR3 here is CAWSGQGYNEQFF. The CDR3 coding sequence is TGTGCCTGGAGTGGACAGGGGTACAATGAGCAGTTCTTC.

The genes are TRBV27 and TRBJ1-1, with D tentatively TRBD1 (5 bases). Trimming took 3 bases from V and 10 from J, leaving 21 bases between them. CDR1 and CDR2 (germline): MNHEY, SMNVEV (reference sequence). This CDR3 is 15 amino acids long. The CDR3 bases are TGTGCCAGCAGTTTGAGCGGGGCGTCCCTGATGGGAGCTTTCTTT. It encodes CASSLSGASLMGAFF.

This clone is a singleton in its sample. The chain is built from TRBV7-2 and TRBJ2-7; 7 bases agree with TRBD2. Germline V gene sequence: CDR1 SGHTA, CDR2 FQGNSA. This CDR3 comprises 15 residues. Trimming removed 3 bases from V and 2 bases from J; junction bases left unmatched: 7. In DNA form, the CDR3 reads TGTGCCAGCAGCTTGACGCGGGGGAGTCCCTACGAGCAGTACTTC. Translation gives CASSLTRGSPYEQYF.

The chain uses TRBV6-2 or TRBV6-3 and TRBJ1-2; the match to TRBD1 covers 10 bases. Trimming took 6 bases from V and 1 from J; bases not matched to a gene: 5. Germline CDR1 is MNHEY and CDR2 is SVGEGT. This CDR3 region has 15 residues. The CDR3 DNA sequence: TGTGCCAGCAGCAACCGGGACAGGGGTAACTATGGCTACACCTTC. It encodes CASSNRDRGNYGYTF.

CDR3 in amino acids: CASSRDRDTGELFF. DNA for the CDR3: TGTGCCAGCAGCCGGGACAGGGACACCGGGGAGCTGTTTTTT. The chain has TRBV11-3 and TRBJ2-2, with 9 bases lining up with TRBD1. The length of the CDR3 is 14 residues. CDR1 is SGHNT, CDR2 YENEEA, per germline. Trimming at V came to 5 bases and at J to 3 bases, leaving 1 base not matched to a gene.

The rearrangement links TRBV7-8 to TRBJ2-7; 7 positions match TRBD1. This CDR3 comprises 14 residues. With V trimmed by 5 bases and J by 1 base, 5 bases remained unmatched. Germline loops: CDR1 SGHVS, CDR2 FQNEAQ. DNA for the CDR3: TGTGCCAGCAGCAGACCGGGACAGTCCTACGAGCAGTACTTC. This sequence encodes CASSRPGQSYEQYF. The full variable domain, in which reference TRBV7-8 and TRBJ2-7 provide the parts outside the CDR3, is GAGVSQSPRYKVAKRGQDVALRCDPISGHVSLFWYQQALGQGPEFLTYFQNEAQLDKSGLPSDRFFAERPEGSVSTLKIQRTQQEDSAVYLCASSRPGQSYEQYFGPGTRLTVT.

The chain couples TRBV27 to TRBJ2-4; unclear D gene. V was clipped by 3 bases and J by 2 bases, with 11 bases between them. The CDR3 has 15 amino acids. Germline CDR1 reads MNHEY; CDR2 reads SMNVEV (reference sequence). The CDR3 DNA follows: TGTGCCAGCAGTTTGCGCTCTTTGTCCAAAAACATTCAGTACTTC. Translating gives CASSLRSLSKNIQYF.

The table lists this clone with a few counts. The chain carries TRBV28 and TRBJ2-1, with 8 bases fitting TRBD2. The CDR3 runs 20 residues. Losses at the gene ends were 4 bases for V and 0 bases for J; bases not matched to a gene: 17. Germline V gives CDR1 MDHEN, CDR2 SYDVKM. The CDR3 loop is CASSYPPLERESSSYNEQFF. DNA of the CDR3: TGTGCCAGCAGTTACCCCCCTCTGGAGCGGGAGTCGAGCTCCTACAATGAGCAGTTCTTC.

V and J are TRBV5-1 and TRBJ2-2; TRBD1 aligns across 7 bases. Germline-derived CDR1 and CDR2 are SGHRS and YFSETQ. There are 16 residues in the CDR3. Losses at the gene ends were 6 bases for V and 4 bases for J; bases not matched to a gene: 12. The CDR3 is CASTPRGQSTTGELFF. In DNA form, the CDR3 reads TGCGCCAGCACTCCCCGGGGACAGAGTACCACCGGGGAGCTGTTTTTT.

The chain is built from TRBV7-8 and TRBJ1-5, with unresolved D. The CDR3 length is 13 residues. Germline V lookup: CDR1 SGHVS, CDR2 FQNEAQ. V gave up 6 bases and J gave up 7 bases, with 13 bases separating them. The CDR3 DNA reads TGTGCCAGCAGTACTAGGGCAGGACAGCCCCAGCATTTT. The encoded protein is CASSTRAGQPQHF.

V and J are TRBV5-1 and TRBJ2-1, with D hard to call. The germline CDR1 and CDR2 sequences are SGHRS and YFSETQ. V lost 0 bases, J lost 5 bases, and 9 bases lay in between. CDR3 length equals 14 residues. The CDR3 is CASSLGFENNEQFF. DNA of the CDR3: TGCGCCAGCAGCTTGGGATTCGAGAACAATGAGCAGTTCTTC.

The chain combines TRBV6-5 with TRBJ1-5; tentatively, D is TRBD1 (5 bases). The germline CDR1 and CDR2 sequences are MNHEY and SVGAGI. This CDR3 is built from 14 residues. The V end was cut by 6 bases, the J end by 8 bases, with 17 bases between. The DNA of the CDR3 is TGTGCCAGCAGCCAGACTCAGGGTGTAGAGCCCCAGCATTTT. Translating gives CASSQTQGVEPQHF.

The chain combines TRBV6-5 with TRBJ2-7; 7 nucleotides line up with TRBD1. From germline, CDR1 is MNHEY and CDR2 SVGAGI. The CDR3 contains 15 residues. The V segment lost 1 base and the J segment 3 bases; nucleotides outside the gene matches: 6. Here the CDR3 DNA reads TGTGCCAGCAGTTACTTGTCCGGGACAGACTACGAGCAGTACTTC. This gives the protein CASSYLSGTDYEQYF.

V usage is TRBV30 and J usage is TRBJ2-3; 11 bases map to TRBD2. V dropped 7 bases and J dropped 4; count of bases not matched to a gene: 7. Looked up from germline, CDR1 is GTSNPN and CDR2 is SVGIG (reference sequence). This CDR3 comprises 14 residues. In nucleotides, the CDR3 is TGTGCCTCCTTAGCGGGAGGGCCCGCAGATACGCAGTATTTT. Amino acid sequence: CASLAGGPADTQYF.

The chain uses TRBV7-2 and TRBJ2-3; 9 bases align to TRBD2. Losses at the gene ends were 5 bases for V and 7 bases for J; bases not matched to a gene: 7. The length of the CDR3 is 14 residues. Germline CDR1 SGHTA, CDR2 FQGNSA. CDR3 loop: CASSPAGGPNTQYF. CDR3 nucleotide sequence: TGTGCCAGCAGCCCGGCGGGAGGGCCTAATACGCAGTATTTT.